Listed below are T cell receptor beta chains from one sample, sequenced in a study of identical twins. TCRdb reprocessed the 5' RACE reads via MiXCR and lists one record per CDR3 protein. The sample shows hundreds of thousands of distinct CDR3 sequences, about 9.4% of them seen only once. The same specimen was also included in a second study, on yellow fever vaccine responses in identical twins.

The sample was PBMCs. The receptor set was obtained from a woman aged 18-29 years in good health. Each CDR3 is given with its conserved first and last residue. Fields, in order: D gene, clone size, J gene, V gene, CDR3 protein, CDR3 DNA. The D gene is left open where the match is weak. The listing skips clone size in some rows; elsewhere it reads once, few, many or a size class.

>TRBD1|many|TRBJ2-3|TRBV7-2
CASSSRQGADTQYF
TGTGCCAGCAGCTCTCGACAGGGGGCAGATACGCAGTATTTT
>.|few|TRBJ2-1|TRBV6-6
CATRGGSYSEQFF
TGTGCCACTCGAGGGGGTAGCTACAGCGAGCAGTTCTTC
>.|few|TRBJ2-3|TRBV7-2
CASSLPKSTDTQYF
TGTGCCAGCAGCTTACCGAAAAGCACAGATACGCAGTATTTT
>.|.|TRBJ2-3|TRBV7-6
CASSQKLTDTQYF
TGTGCCAGCAGCCAAAAGCTCACAGATACGCAGTATTTT
>.|many|TRBJ2-6|TRBV5-1
CASSRTKTIKSGANVLTF
TGCGCCAGCAGCAGGACGAAAACTATCAAGTCTGGGGCCAACGTCCTGACTTTC
>.|.|TRBJ1-1|TRBV7-3
CASSAETGGRTEAFF
TGTGCCAGCAGCGCAGAGACCGGCGGGAGGACTGAAGCTTTCTTT
>.|.|TRBJ2-3|TRBV20-1
CSARGGSGDTQYF
TGCAGTGCTAGAGGTGGCAGCGGGGATACGCAGTATTTT
>TRBD1|many|TRBJ1-1|TRBV7-8
CASSLAMTGEVGTEAFF
TGTGCCAGCAGCTTAGCTATGACAGGGGAAGTAGGCACTGAAGCTTTCTTT
>.|many|TRBJ2-4|TRBV7-8
CASSLGQGSEDIQYF
TGTGCCAGCAGCTTAGGGCAGGGCTCAGAGGACATTCAGTACTTC
>.|few|TRBJ2-2|TRBV27
CASSLTTGNTGELFF
TGTGCCAGCAGTTTAACCACAGGGAACACCGGGGAGCTGTTTTTT
>.|.|TRBJ1-1|TRBV5-5
CASSLVTARNTEAFF
TGTGCCAGCAGCTTGGTTACGGCCAGGAACACTGAAGCTTTCTTT
>TRBD1|few|TRBJ2-1|TRBV20-1
CSAVVQGAIYGEQFF
TGCAGTGCTGTGGTCCAGGGGGCGATTTATGGTGAGCAGTTCTTC
>.|many|TRBJ2-2|TRBV5-6
CASSLAVSWIGELFF
TGTGCCAGCAGCTTGGCAGTTTCCTGGATCGGGGAGCTGTTTTTT
>.|few|TRBJ2-5|TRBV4-1
CASSQGRGQGETQYF
TGCGCCAGCAGCCAAGGGAGGGGGCAGGGGGAGACCCAGTACTTC
>.|few|TRBJ2-7|TRBV7-3
CASSLEYF
TGTGCCAGCAGCTTGGAGTACTTC
>TRBD2|many|TRBJ2-5|TRBV12-3/TRBV12-4
CASSSSGRALLRSETQYF
TGTGCCAGCAGTTCAAGCGGGAGGGCCCTGCTGAGGTCGGAGACCCAGTACTTC
>.|many|TRBJ2-2|TRBV9
CASTFGRSTGELFF
TGTGCCAGCACCTTCGGACGAAGCACCGGGGAGCTGTTTTTT
>TRBD2|few|TRBJ2-3|TRBV9
CASSSPRGGVTDTQYF
TGTGCCAGCAGCTCCCCCCGGGGAGGGGTCACAGATACGCAGTATTTT
>TRBD2|.|TRBJ2-3|TRBV28
CASSDPGLATDTQYF
TGTGCCAGCAGTGATCCGGGACTAGCCACAGATACGCAGTATTTT
>TRBD1|many|TRBJ2-2|TRBV5-1
CASSSGTDYTGELFF
TGCGCCAGCAGCTCCGGGACAGACTACACCGGGGAGCTGTTTTTT